This T cell receptor beta chain stems from a study of cytomegalovirus exposure and HLA in healthy donors. Points from the study as a whole: CMV serostatus stood as the only immune exposure information on hand.

Vbeta (60) and Jbeta (13) primers were used in the PCR. Clones were sequenced by immunoSEQ multiplex PCR, and TCRdb holds only the in-frame ones, with some missing. The sample holds roughly 160,000 clones, roughly 80% seen once. As to this clone: As yet, its antigen is unknown.

The sample comprised PBMCs. This sequence was found in a male donor in good health and CMV-seropositive.

The CDR3 nucleotides read TGTGCCAGCAGTTTAAAGTTGTCAGGGGGCTACGGGGCTAATGAAAAACTGTTTTTT. Protein sequence: CASSLKLSGGYGANEKLFF. The genes are TRBV28 and TRBJ1-4; 8 nucleotides agree with TRBD1. The CDR3 runs 19 residues. Losses at the gene ends were 2 bases for V and 3 bases for J; bases not matched to a gene: 14. CDR1 is MDHEN, CDR2 SYDVKM, per germline.